The clone carrying this TCR beta chain was observed a handful of times. What it binds is not known. V shed 1 base, J shed 12 bases, and the junction held 12 bases outside the gene matches. Germline CDR1 and CDR2: SGDLS and YYNGEE. CDR3 length: 14 residues. The PCR ran on 60 Vbeta and 13 Jbeta primers. In the study's own analysis: Among the unique TCR beta chains that a later analysis counted, roughly 80 million in all, about 11 million were shared. Clones were sequenced by immunoSEQ multiplex PCR, and TCRdb holds only the in-frame ones, with some missing. The DNA was the basis for D and trimming; V, J and clone size are from that table. Of approximately 150,000 clones detected, 80% appear once; the ten largest clones hold 4% to 5.5%. This sample was included in a study of cytomegalovirus exposure and HLA in healthy donors. The study's findings and limits: TCR beta V- and J-gene trimming, according to a later analysis, was linked to a missense DCLRE1C variant.

The gene calls are TRBV9 and TRBJ1-1; TRBD1 matches at 7 bases. The clonotype comes from a man aged 25 to 40 in good health and CMV-seronegative. Sample: PBMCs. The CDR3 is CASSVSHRTGRSFF. The DNA for the CDR3 is TGTGCCAGCAGCGTATCCCACCGGACAGGTAGATCTTTCTTT.